This T cell receptor (beta chain) is drawn from a study of blood T cell repertoires in COVID-19. Looking at the study overall: Sources were T cells, B-cell-depleted T cells, or PBMCs; the material itself was cDNA or gDNA.

As concerns this clone: Relative to the germline gene, one junction end is altered; a read error may explain this. Distinct nucleotide sequences in the sample also encode this CDR3.

The CDR3 contains 14 residues. CDR1 is SEHNR, CDR2 FQNEAQ, per germline (reference sequence). Authors' processing steps: Amplified reference gene primers provided the basis for estimating nucleated cell counts. Profiling relied on immunoSEQ multiplex PCR, and the TCRdb table lists in-frame clones only, not all of them. The V and J calls and the clone size are those of that table, but D and trimming were determined from the DNA. Here the sample spans 80,000 to 130,000 clones, roughly 92% being singletons. The chain links TRBV7-9 to TRBJ1-6; D not resolved. The sequence came from a man aged 70 or older with acute or convalescent COVID-19. Sequencing input: peripheral blood. CDR3 loop: CASSLGRTPGALHF. The CDR3 DNA reads as TGCGCCAGCAGCTTAGGAAGGACCCCCGGGGCCCTCCACTTT.